These 15 T cell receptor beta chains were all obtained from the same sample, sequenced in a study of cytomegalovirus exposure and HLA in healthy donors. The PCR made use of 60 Vbeta and 13 Jbeta primers. The repertoire was sequenced with immunoSEQ multiplex PCR; TCRdb's copy has only in-frame clones and lacks some. The sample includes 100,000 to 150,000 clones, 65% to 80% of them seen just once. Sequenced material: PBMCs. The origin of the receptors is a male donor in good health and CMV-seropositive.

CDR3 loop: CASSAYSYNSPLHF. The CDR3 DNA sequence: TGTGCCAGCAGTGCCTACTCCTATAATTCACCCCTCCACTTT. The V gene is TRBV2, the J gene TRBJ1-6; no clear D gene. Trimming pared 4 bases from V and 0 bases from J, leaving 4 bases between. This CDR3 has 14 residues. CDR1 and CDR2 from the germline V gene are SNHLY and FYNNEI.

The chain combines TRBV5-4 with TRBJ2-7, with TRBD1 matching 9 bases. V was clipped by 1 base and J by 5 bases; unmatched bases: 7. The CDR3 has 15 amino acids. Germline V CDR1 and CDR2: SGHNT, YYREEE (reference sequence). The CDR3 loop reads CASSLPGTGRHEQYF. The CDR3 coding sequence is TGTGCCAGCAGCTTGCCTGGGACAGGGCGACACGAGCAGTACTTC.

This chain connects TRBV28 to TRBJ1-5, with a tentative D call TRBD1 (6 bases). The CDR3 covers 17 residues. V was shortened by 2 bases and J by 3 bases, with 17 bases between the two germline ends. Germline V gene data show CDR1 as MDHEN and CDR2 as SYDVKM. CDR3 region: CASSLVSDRRFNQPQHF. The CDR3 DNA reads as TGTGCCAGCAGTTTAGTTTCGGACAGAAGGTTCAATCAGCCCCAGCATTTT.

The chain uses TRBV13 and TRBJ2-1; 8 bases fit TRBD2. The CDR3 is 14 amino acids. CDR1 is PRHDT, CDR2 FYEKMQ, per germline (reference sequence). J gave up 7 bases and V 10 bases, and 12 bases lay outside the gene matches. The CDR3 reads CATVFRSGGNEQFF. CDR3 nucleotides: TGTGCCACCGTCTTTCGAAGCGGGGGAAATGAGCAGTTCTTC.

The count of this clone is one. The gene calls are TRBV7-9 and TRBJ2-7; D possibly corresponds to TRBD2 (5 bases). There are 13 residues in the CDR3. The germline CDR1 and CDR2 sequences are SEHNR and FQNEAQ (reference sequence). Deletions cut 0 bases from V and 7 bases from J, with 10 bases between. The CDR3 DNA sequence: TGTGCCAGCAGCTTAGCCGGACGAGGGGAGCAGTACTTC. The encoded protein is CASSLAGRGEQYF.

This clone was seen more than once but under ten times. This chain uses TRBV5-1 with TRBJ2-5; D may be TRBD2 (6 bases). Per the germline V gene, CDR1 is SGHRS and CDR2 is YFSETQ. This CDR3 contains 13 residues. V lost 5 bases, J lost 3 bases, and 11 bases lay in between. The CDR3 is CASSTGTEETQYF. The CDR3 nucleotides are TGCGCCAGCAGTACCGGGACTGAAGAGACCCAGTACTTC.

The chain links TRBV28 to TRBJ1-1; D ambiguous. With 6 bases removed from V and 4 bases from J, the gap between germline ends came to 21 bases. From germline, CDR1 is MDHEN and CDR2 SYDVKM. The CDR3 loop spans 16 amino acids. As DNA, the CDR3 is TGTGCCAGCAGCGAGCTGCCGGCTAGGTTGGTCACTGAAGCTTTCTTT. It translates to CASSELPARLVTEAFF. Full variable domain (remainder filled in from reference TRBV28 and TRBJ1-1): DVKVTQSSRYLVKRTGEKVFLECVQDMDHENMFWYRQDPGLGLRLIYFSYDVKMKEKGDIPEGYSVSREKKERFSLILESASTNQTSMYLCASSELPARLVTEAFFGQGTRLTVV.

This clone was found a few times. V gene TRBV5-1 combines with J gene TRBJ1-2; TRBD1 might be the D (6 bases). The CDR3 is 16 amino acids. Trimming stripped 0 bases from V and 7 bases from J, with 19 bases between. Germline-derived CDR1 and CDR2 are SGHRS and YFSETQ. CDR3 residues: CASSLAFGGIQGGYTF. CDR3 DNA sequence: TGCGCCAGCAGCTTGGCCTTCGGTGGGATACAGGGTGGCTACACCTTC. Drawing the rest from reference TRBV5-1 and TRBJ1-2, the complete variable domain is KAGVTQTPRYLIKTRGQQVTLSCSPISGHRSVSWYQQTPGQGLQFLFEYFSETQRNKGNFPGRFSGRQFSNSRSEMNVSTLELGDSALYLCASSLAFGGIQGGYTFGSGTRLTVV.

The rearrangement links TRBV2 to TRBJ2-7; 7 nucleotides line up with TRBD1. V lost 4 bases to trimming and J lost 12 bases; unmatched junction nucleotides: 6. The CDR3 covers 11 residues. Germline CDR1 SNHLY, CDR2 FYNNEI. The DNA of the CDR3 is TGTGCCAGCAGTGCCCAAGGACAGGCGTACTTC. Protein: CASSAQGQAYF.

The V gene is TRBV5-1, the J gene TRBJ1-4, with D hard to call. Trimming shortened V by 0 bases and J by 5 bases, and 5 bases separated the two germline ends. Germline CDR1 is SGHRS and CDR2 is YFSETQ. The CDR3 has 13 amino acids. CDR3 in amino acids: CASSLDGNEKLFF. The DNA of the CDR3 is TGCGCCAGCAGCTTGGACGGGAATGAAAAACTGTTTTTT.

The chain has TRBV18 and TRBJ2-1; 10 bases are a match to TRBD2. V gave up 6 bases and J gave up 7 bases; unmatched junction bases: 15. This CDR3 is 17 amino acids long. CDR1 and CDR2 from the germline V gene are KGHSH and LQKENI. CDR3 region: CASSPAGLAGEGNEQFF. The CDR3 nucleotides read TGTGCCAGCTCTCCCGCGGGGCTAGCGGGAGAGGGGAATGAGCAGTTCTTC.

This rearrangement joins TRBV2 to TRBJ2-7, with TRBD2 matching 8 bases. CDR1 is SNHLY, CDR2 FYNNEI, per germline. The CDR3 runs to 18 residues. V was pared by 1 base and J by 3 bases, with 14 bases of the junction left unmatched. The CDR3 DNA reads TGTGCCAGCAGTGAAGTGGGGCGGAAACTCGGGACTAGCTACGAGCAGTACTTC. It specifies CASSEVGRKLGTSYEQYF.

V is TRBV28 and J is TRBJ1-6; D gene uncertain. The CDR3 is 13 amino acids. V was clipped by 6 bases and J by 6 bases, with 9 bases between them. Germline loops: CDR1 MDHEN, CDR2 SYDVKM. The CDR3 spells CASRVLGNSPLHF. The CDR3 DNA sequence: TGTGCCAGCAGGGTCCTCGGTAATTCACCCCTCCACTTT.

This chain uses TRBV13 with TRBJ2-3, with D perhaps TRBD2 (10 bases). Trimming stripped 2 bases from V and 4 bases from J, with 31 bases between. The CDR3 sequence is 21 residues long. Looked up from germline, CDR1 is PRHDT and CDR2 is FYEKMQ (reference sequence). In DNA form, the CDR3 reads TGTGCCAGCAGCTTAAGCCCGGGACAGGGTATTAGCGGGAGGTTGGCAGATACGCAGTATTTT. It translates to CASSLSPGQGISGRLADTQYF.

The gene calls are TRBV28 and TRBJ2-2, with TRBD2 matching over 16 bases. Germline V gene lookup returns CDR1 MDHEN and CDR2 SYDVKM. CDR3 length: 16 amino acids. J gave up 6 bases and V 6 bases, and 4 bases lay outside the gene matches. The CDR3 nucleotides are TGTGCCAGCAGCTTGGGACTAGCGGGGGGGGCCGGGGAGCTGTTTTTT. Translating gives CASSLGLAGGAGELFF.